This T cell receptor beta chain was found in a study of cytomegalovirus exposure and HLA in healthy donors. Using immunoSEQ multiplex PCR, the repertoire was profiled, and TCRdb retains in-frame clones only, with some absent. The sample shows 140,000 or so clones, around 90% of them seen only once. CDR1 is SGHNT and CDR2 is YYREEE in the germline V gene (reference sequence). This CDR3 region has 14 residues. Trimming took 2 bases from V and 4 from J, leaving 10 bases between them. Donors came from a validation cohort of fewer than 150 subjects, distinct from the first 666-subject cohort. The chain uses TRBV5-4 and TRBJ2-1; a weak D match, TRBD2 (6 bases). The sample comprised PBMCs. The sequence derives from a man younger than 35 in good health and CMV-seropositive. The CDR3 reads CASSLTGVYNEQFF. CDR3 sequence (DNA): TGTGCCAGCAGCTTAACGGGAGTTTACAATGAGCAGTTCTTC.